The rows below give T cell receptor beta chains drawn from one sample of a study of beta chain features in type 1 diabetes. The table came from immunoSEQ multiplex PCR; TCRdb's copy has only in-frame clones and leaves some out. The table lists about 160,000 clones, around 8% of them singletons, with nearly 0.65% in the top ten. The sequencing input was central memory CD4+ T cells from blood. Receptor source: a young man in good health. Each CDR3 is given with its conserved first and last residue.

V gene	J gene	CDR3 protein
TRBV11-3	TRBJ2-2	CASSPDRTGNTGELFF
TRBV7-9	TRBJ1-1	CASSQTRSEAFF
TRBV25-1	TRBJ2-7	CASSDQYEQYF
TRBV5-1	NA	CASSPSYSGLGEQYF
TRBV9	TRBJ1-2	CASGRQVSYGYTF
TRBV2	TRBJ1-5	CASSRSGWEPQHF
TRBV28	TRBJ1-2	CASSTGTGGGYGYTF
TRBV7-9	TRBJ2-7	CASSLVSGRVYEQYF
TRBV28	TRBJ1-2	CASSFSGRNYTF
TRBV29-1	TRBJ2-7	CSVENRQTYEQYF
TRBV15	TRBJ2-3	CATSRAGGGHTTQYF
TRBV18	TRBJ2-5	CASSPPVRRETQYF
TRBV25-1	TRBJ1-6	CASSKWGDNSPLHF
TRBV28	TRBJ2-7	CATRGKRGTYEQYF
TRBV4-1	TRBJ2-4	CASSQDEGAKNIQYF
TRBV28	TRBJ2-5	CASSLSGETQYF
TRBV7-9	TRBJ2-4	CASSPGTGETWAKNIQYF
TRBV7-9	TRBJ1-4	CASSLDARKLFF
TRBV6-6	TRBJ2-7	CASSYSRTGTYEQYF
TRBV11-2	TRBJ2-5	CASSYFGGRGDQYF
TRBV6-1	TRBJ1-2	CASRVTGPNYGYTF
TRBV10-3	TRBJ2-3	CAISDPGGADTQYF
TRBV28	TRBJ2-7	CATRSRGGSYEQYF
TRBV4-1	TRBJ2-7	CASSLRRVSSYEQYF
TRBV9	TRBJ2-2	CASSVAGGNTGELFF
TRBV30	TRBJ2-1	CACPGGASSYNEQFF
TRBV19	TRBJ1-5	CASDSKYSNQPQHF
TRBV11-3	TRBJ2-3	CASSLDSGQGPDTQYF
TRBV6-5	TRBJ2-7	CASSRDSYEQYF